Listed below are T cell receptor beta chains from one sample, sequenced in a study of cytomegalovirus exposure and HLA in healthy donors. Only in-frame clones appear in the TCRdb table, and some are missing; sequencing was by immunoSEQ multiplex PCR. The repertoire holds more than 95,000 clones, with 65% to 85% as singletons. Source material: PBMCs. The origin of the receptors is a man in his fifties or sixties in good health and CMV-seropositive. The CDR3 runs from the conserved cysteine through the conserved F or W. D genes are given only for firm matches. A row's size may be missing; if present it is once, few, many or a size class.

.	TRBV15	TRBJ1-5	.	TGTGCCACCAGCAGACTTAGACAGCTTAGCAATCAGCCCCAGCATTTT	CATSRLRQLSNQPQHF
.	TRBV28	TRBJ2-2	.	TGTGCCAGCACGGAGACTAGGAACACCGGGGAGCTGTTTTTT	CASTETRNTGELFF
.	TRBV19	TRBJ1-3	.	TGTGCCAGTAGTCCATCAGCGGGGCGCTCTGGAAACACCATATATTTT	CASSPSAGRSGNTIYF
.	TRBV6-6	TRBJ2-7	.	TGTGCCAGCAGTTCCCCGAGCTACGAGCAGTACTTC	CASSSPSYEQYF
.	TRBV2	TRBJ2-1	.	TGTGCCAGCAGTGTCACTCTATACAATGAGCAGTTCTTC	CASSVTLYNEQFF
TRBD1	TRBV7-2	TRBJ1-2	.	TGTGCCAGCAGCCCTCTGGGACAGGGGTACTATGGCTACACCTTC	CASSPLGQGYYGYTF
.	TRBV6-1	TRBJ1-2	once	TGTGCCAGCAGTGCCGGACATCGTAACTATGGCTACACCTTC	CASSAGHRNYGYTF
.	TRBV6-6	TRBJ2-7	few	TGTGCCAGCAGACGGTGGTTCATTAGCGAGCAGTACTTC	CASRRWFISEQYF
TRBD1	TRBV6-6	TRBJ2-7	.	TGTGCCAGCAGTTATTCTTACAGGGGATCCTACGAGCAGTACTTC	CASSYSYRGSYEQYF
.	TRBV4-1	TRBJ2-1	.	TGCGCCAGCAGCCAAGTACGACTGCTTATCTACAATGAGCAGTTCTTC	CASSQVRLLIYNEQFF
.	TRBV11-2	TRBJ1-1	.	TGTGCCAGCAGCTTAGATAAGATACTATACACTGAAGCTTTCTTT	CASSLDKILYTEAFF
.	TRBV4-3	TRBJ2-2	.	TGCGCCAGCAGCCAAAAAACAGCGAACACCGGGGAGCTGTTTTTT	CASSQKTANTGELFF
TRBD1	TRBV7-9	TRBJ2-6	few	TGTGCCAGCAGGTGGACCGGGACAGTGCCCTCTGGGGCCAACGTCCTGACTTTC	CASRWTGTVPSGANVLTF
.	TRBV27	TRBJ2-7	.	TGTGCCAGCAGTCCTGGCAGTCCCTACGAGCAGTACTTC	CASSPGSPYEQYF
.	TRBV6-4	TRBJ1-2	once	TGTGCCAGCAGTGACCCCCGGGGTGCAGGGGCCGGCGGCTACACCTTC	CASSDPRGAGAGGYTF
.	TRBV20-1	TRBJ2-7	.	TGCAGTGCCGGTACCTCCTACGAGCAGTACTTC	CSAGTSYEQYF
.	TRBV6-6	TRBJ2-7	.	TGTGCCACCCGCGGATCAGGGGACTACGAGCAGTACTTC	CATRGSGDYEQYF